This T cell receptor beta chain emerged from a study of blood T cells in healthy people across ages. Next came a second PCR, run for about 6 to 12 cycles, which used a sample-barcoded 5' primer along with a J-beta primer mix. Each CDR3 protein gets one entry after TCRdb re-called the 5' RACE reads with MiXCR. The data show roughly 1.4 million distinct CDR3 sequences, approximately 59% seen once. Regarding the study as a whole: Estimates drawn from one million T cells were deemed to understate diversity. No conclusive comparison of naive versus antigen-experienced cells was possible with unsorted PBMCs.

In regard to this clonotype: Its antigen is not known.

The CDR3 totals 17 residues. Germline CDR1 and CDR2: SGHTA and FQGNSA. V shed 1 base, J shed 6 bases, and the junction held 7 bases outside the gene matches. Sequencing input: blood. The rearrangement uses TRBV7-2 and TRBJ1-6; 9 positions match TRBD1. The TCR was taken from a man aged 18 to 30 in good health. This CDR3 reads CASSLGGQGGSNSPLHF. CDR3 bases: TGTGCCAGCAGCTTAGGGGGACAGGGAGGGAGTAATTCACCCCTCCACTTT.